Listed below are T cell receptor beta chains from one sample, sequenced in a study. One entry per CDR3 protein, called by TCRdb with MiXCR from the RT-PCR reads. The sample lists about 680,000 distinct CDR3 sequences; 14% were seen once. Material: memory CD4+ T cells from blood. The origin of the receptors is a female donor in good health, serving as a healthy control. The CDR3 runs from the conserved cysteine through the conserved F or W. The order of the fields is J gene, CDR3 length, D gene, V gene, clone size, CDR3 DNA, CDR3 protein. D genes are given only for firm matches. Part of the rows lack a size; the others show once, few, many or a class for expanded clones.

>TRBJ2-3|15|NA|TRBV20-1|few
TGCAGTGCTAGAGCCCGGACAGCGAGCACAGATACGCAGTATTTT
CSARARTASTDTQYF
>TRBJ1-2|13|NA|TRBV6-5|NA
TGTGCCAGCATTTCAGCCGGTGGCTATGGCTACACCTTC
CASISAGGYGYTF
>TRBJ2-5|15|NA|TRBV7-2|many
TGTGCCAGCAGCTTAGGCGTAGGGGAATCGGAGACCCAGTACTTC
CASSLGVGESETQYF
>TRBJ2-3|16|TRBD1|TRBV7-9|many
TGTGCCAGCAGCCCCGCGAGGGGGCTCGATACAGATACGCAGTATTTT
CASSPARGLDTDTQYF
>TRBJ1-1|16|NA|TRBV20-1|few
TGCAGTGCTAGTGGTGACTCGGTAGGACGGAACACTGAAGCTTTCTTT
CSASGDSVGRNTEAFF
>TRBJ2-3|15|NA|TRBV5-1|NA
TGCGCCAGCAAGGTACAGGGCGGTACAACAGATACGCAGTATTTT
CASKVQGGTTDTQYF
>TRBJ2-3|16|NA|TRBV6-6|few
TGTGCCAGCAGTTACGGTGTGAGTAGGAGGAGCGATACGCAGTATTTT
CASSYGVSRRSDTQYF
>TRBJ2-2|15|NA|TRBV7-9|NA
TGTGCCAGCAGCCCCACAGGGCGTTACACCGGGGAGCTGTTTTTT
CASSPTGRYTGELFF
>TRBJ2-1|16|NA|TRBV6-5|NA
TGTGCCAGCAGTTACCGCGCGGGACAGTTGGTCAGTGAGCAGTTCTTC
CASSYRAGQLVSEQFF
>TRBJ2-3|14|TRBD1|TRBV20-1|few
TGCAGTGCTCTATGGACAGGGGGCACAGATACGCAGTATTTT
CSALWTGGTDTQYF
>TRBJ2-7|11|NA|TRBV12-3/TRBV12-4|many
TGTGCCAGCAGTTGGGGGGACGAGCAGTACTTC
CASSWGDEQYF
>TRBJ2-1|16|TRBD1|TRBV9|once
TGTGCCAGCAGCGGTCTAGGGGACAGGGGGTACAATGAGCAGTTCTTC
CASSGLGDRGYNEQFF
>TRBJ2-1|14|NA|TRBV6-6|few
TGTGCCAGCAGAATACCTGACAGTCGCAATGAGCAGTTCTTC
CASRIPDSRNEQFF
>TRBJ1-5|14|NA|TRBV3-1|NA
TGTGCCAGCAGCCAAAGTGAGGGGCATCAGCCCCAGCATTTT
CASSQSEGHQPQHF
>TRBJ2-2|15|TRBD2|TRBV20-1|NA
TGCAGTGCTCCGACTAGCGGCCCGGGAACCGGGGAGCTGTTTTTT
CSAPTSGPGTGELFF
>TRBJ2-5|16|TRBD2|TRBV10-3|many
TGTGCCATCAGTACCCATGGGGCTAGCGGGGGCGAGACCCAGTACTTC
CAISTHGASGGETQYF